The 23 T cell receptor beta chains listed next were all sequenced from one sample in a study of identifying expanded T cells in peripheral blood. The data were produced by immunoSEQ multiplex PCR, yet TCRdb's version contains in-frame clones alone and is incomplete. The sample records about 100,000 clones, roughly 89% being singletons. Sequencing was done on a sample of blood. The receptors originated from a person between 18 and 69 years old in good health.

This rearrangement joins TRBV7-8 to TRBJ1-1; D unclear. The V gene's germline CDR1 is SGHVS and CDR2 FQNEAQ. The CDR3 length is 15 residues. V lost 5 bases and J 0 bases, leaving 13 bases between the germline ends. DNA for the CDR3: TGTGCCAGCAGCCCTTGGCCCAACCTGAACACTGAAGCTTTCTTT. It specifies CASSPWPNLNTEAFF.

This sequence joins TRBV28 and TRBJ2-2; 10 bases agree with TRBD2. V shed 4 bases and J 3 bases; nucleotides not matched to a gene: 2. Germline V CDR1 and CDR2: MDHEN, SYDVKM. The CDR3 is 15 residues long. The CDR3 DNA reads as TGTGCCAGCAGTTCGACTAGCGGGTACACCGGGGAGCTGTTTTTT. This sequence encodes CASSSTSGYTGELFF.

The V and J genes are TRBV19 and TRBJ1-4; D uncertain. V lost 4 bases and J 6 bases, leaving 18 bases between the germline ends. The CDR3 has 16 amino acids. The germline gives CDR1 LNHDA, CDR2 SQIVND (reference sequence). The CDR3 region has the DNA TGTGCCAGTAGTAACTTGGCGGAGGGTTGGGATGAAAAACTGTTTTTT. Encoded protein: CASSNLAEGWDEKLFF.

This clone showed up just once. The chain joins TRBV11-3 to TRBJ2-5; D remains ambiguous. Trimming stripped 0 bases from V and 4 bases from J, with 9 bases between. Per germline, CDR1 SGHNT and CDR2 YENEEA. The CDR3 is made up of 14 amino acids. The CDR3 DNA is TGTGCCAGCAGCTTAGAAGGCCAACGAGAGACCCAGTACTTC. Translated, it gives CASSLEGQRETQYF.

V is TRBV2 and J is TRBJ1-6; D might be TRBD1 (5 bases). V dropped 2 bases and J dropped 6 bases, with 14 bases sitting between them. Germline assignment: CDR1 SNHLY and CDR2 FYNNEI. The CDR3 spans 16 residues. For the CDR3, the DNA is TGTGCCAGCAGTGAAATGGGACCCACACTTAATTCACCCCTCCACTTT. Protein product: CASSEMGPTLNSPLHF. Full variable domain (remainder filled in from reference TRBV2 and TRBJ1-6): EPEVTQTPSHQVTQMGQEVILRCVPISNHLYFYWYRQILGQKVEFLVSFYNNEISEKSEIFDDQFSVERPDGSNFTLKIRSTKLEDSAMYFCASSEMGPTLNSPLHFGNGTRLTVT.

The DNA for the CDR3 is TGTGCCAGCAGCTTATTCAGGGGTCCGATGACTGAAGCTTTCTTT. Translating it yields CASSLFRGPMTEAFF. The chain combines TRBV11-2 with TRBJ1-1; TRBD1 is a possible D gene (6 bases). CDR1 and CDR2 (germline): SGHAT, FQNNGV. Trimming cost V 2 bases and J 5 bases, with 15 bases left between them. The CDR3 covers 15 residues.

The rearrangement joins TRBV7-9 to TRBJ1-3; D is unclear. The CDR3 sequence is 16 residues long. Germline V gene sequence: CDR1 SEHNR, CDR2 FQNEAQ (reference sequence). Trimming took off 1 base at V and 3 bases at J, with 13 bases between the two ends. CDR3: CASSLGNTRRGNTIYF. The CDR3 DNA reads TGTGCCAGCAGCTTAGGAAACACCAGACGTGGAAACACCATATATTTT. The variable domain in full, with the rest retrieved from reference TRBV7-9 and TRBJ1-3, is DTGVSQNPRHKITKRGQNVTFRCDPISEHNRLYWYRQTLGQGPEFLTYFQNEAQLEKSRLLSDRFSAERPKGSFSTLEIQRTEQGDSAMYLCASSLGNTRRGNTIYFGEGSWLTVV.

V gene TRBV11-2 combines with J gene TRBJ1-5; 8 bases line up with TRBD1. Germline CDR1 reads SGHAT; CDR2 reads FQNNGV. The V and J ends lost 6 bases and 2 bases, in that order; junction bases with no gene match: 6. The CDR3 length is 15 residues. CDR3 in DNA: TGTGCCAGCAGTGATACAGGGGGAGGCAATCAGCCCCAGCATTTT. Residues: CASSDTGGGNQPQHF.

V gene TRBV5-4 combines with J gene TRBJ2-5; TRBD2 might be the D (5 bases). V was trimmed by 3 bases and J by 5 bases, leaving 11 bases between them. Germline CDR1 reads SGHNT; CDR2 reads YYREEE (reference sequence). There are 13 residues in the CDR3. The CDR3 region has the DNA TGTGCCAGCAGCTGGGAGTTTGAGGAGACCCAGTACTTC. This encodes CASSWEFEETQYF.

The chain is built from TRBV5-4 and TRBJ2-7, with 11 bases fitting TRBD2. V trimming: 0 bases; J trimming: 0 bases; junction bases outside the gene matches: 5. Germline V gene data show CDR1 as SGHNT and CDR2 as YYREEE (reference sequence). The CDR3 has 17 amino acids. In DNA, the CDR3 is TGTGCCAGCAGCTTGGCTAGCGGGGGGCCGTTCTCCTACGAGCAGTACTTC. Its protein product is CASSLASGGPFSYEQYF.

The rearrangement uses TRBV25-1 and TRBJ2-3; 9 bases fit TRBD1. Germline V lookup: CDR1 MGHDK, CDR2 SYGVNS. This CDR3 has 14 amino acids. The V gene end was trimmed by 6 bases and the J gene end by 3 bases; junction bases not matched to a gene: 4. The CDR3 sequence: CASSPTGGTDTQYF. CDR3 DNA sequence: TGTGCCAGCAGCCCGACAGGGGGAACAGATACGCAGTATTTT.

The chain uses TRBV4-1 and TRBJ2-1, with D unresolved. The V gene's germline CDR1 is MGHRA and CDR2 YSYEKL. There are 15 residues in the CDR3. With 5 bases removed from V and 2 bases from J, the gap between germline ends came to 13 bases. The CDR3 DNA reads TGCGCCAGCAGCGTTCAGGACGAGCCCTACAATGAGCAGTTCTTC. Translation: CASSVQDEPYNEQFF.

This chain links TRBV4-2 with TRBJ2-6; possible D gene TRBD2, 5 bases. Deletions cut 0 bases from V and 4 bases from J, with 10 bases between. Germline CDR1 LGHNA, CDR2 YNFKEQ. This CDR3 spans 16 amino acids. In nucleotides, the CDR3 is TGTGCCAGCAGCCAAGATCCCGGGGTCGGGGCCAACGTCCTGACTTTC. Protein product: CASSQDPGVGANVLTF.

J is TRBJ2-4 and V is TRBV18, with D tentatively TRBD1 (5 bases). The germline gives CDR1 KGHSH, CDR2 LQKENI. The V gene lost 2 bases and the J gene lost 0 bases, with 8 bases spanning the gap. The CDR3 runs 15 residues. CDR3 bases: TGTGCCAGCTCACCAATGGGGCTAGCCAAAAACATTCAGTACTTC. It translates to CASSPMGLAKNIQYF.

This clone was seen a handful of times. V usage is TRBV30 and J usage is TRBJ1-1, with D uncertain. Per the germline V gene, CDR1 is GTSNPN and CDR2 is SVGIG (reference sequence). This CDR3 is 12 amino acids long. V was cut by 3 bases and J by 8 bases, with 13 bases left in between. CDR3 sequence reads: CAWSPDLLEAFF. The DNA of the CDR3 is TGTGCCTGGAGCCCGGACCTTCTCGAAGCTTTCTTT.

The V gene is TRBV4-2, the J gene TRBJ2-3; 11 nucleotides align to TRBD2. Germline V lookup: CDR1 LGHNA, CDR2 YNFKEQ. With 0 bases clipped from V and 1 base from J, the junction kept 0 bases outside the gene matches. CDR3 length: 16 residues. This CDR3 reads CASSQETSGGTDTQYF. The CDR3 DNA reads as TGTGCCAGCAGCCAAGAGACTAGCGGGGGCACAGATACGCAGTATTTT.

The V call is TRBV15, the J call TRBJ1-2, with D perhaps TRBD1 (6 bases). There are 13 residues in the CDR3. Between the trimmed V and J ends, which lost 8 bases and 8 bases, there was a span of 18 bases. Germline V CDR1 and CDR2: LNHNV, YYDKDF (reference sequence). The CDR3 DNA follows: TGTGCCACCTCGAATGGACAGTCGAAGGGCTACACCTTC. Its translation is CATSNGQSKGYTF.

This clone showed up just once. The CDR3 reads CASSLPSSPYSGNTIYF. The DNA of the CDR3 is TGCGCCAGCAGTCTCCCTTCTTCGCCTTACTCTGGAAACACCATATATTTT. The rearrangement uses TRBV23-1 and TRBJ1-3; D is undetermined. TRBV23-1 is given ORF status, its function remaining uncertain. V was shortened by 4 bases and J by 0 bases, with 16 bases between the two germline ends. The CDR3 sequence is 17 residues long.

The chain has TRBV11-3 and TRBJ2-5; 10 bases align to TRBD1. Germline loops: CDR1 SGHNT, CDR2 YENEEA. The junction had 5 bases not matched to a gene; V was cut back by 3 bases and J by 4 bases. The CDR3 is 15 residues long. CDR3 DNA sequence: TGTGCCAGCAGCTTTACCGGACAGGGGGGAGAGACCCAGTACTTC. Amino acid sequence: CASSFTGQGGETQYF.

The chain joins TRBV9 to TRBJ2-1; TRBD2 agrees at 9 bases. In germline, CDR1 is SGDLS, CDR2 YYNGEE. CDR3 length: 16 amino acids. Trimming at V came to 0 bases and at J to 6 bases, leaving 7 bases not matched to a gene. The DNA for the CDR3 is TGTGCCAGCAGCGTAGCCGGGACTAGCAATCCCAATGAGCAGTTCTTC. Translating it yields CASSVAGTSNPNEQFF.

This clone was picked up a small number of times. The chain employs TRBV5-1 and TRBJ2-2; tentative D call: TRBD2 (6 bases). Trimming left V 0 bases short and J 3 bases short, with 6 bases between. CDR3 length equals 14 residues. The V gene's germline CDR1 is SGHRS and CDR2 YFSETQ. This CDR3 is CASSLERDTGELFF. CDR3 coding DNA: TGCGCCAGCAGCTTGGAGCGGGACACCGGGGAGCTGTTTTTT.

The chain has TRBV7-2 and TRBJ2-7; D is undetermined. CDR1 is SGHTA, CDR2 FQGNSA, per germline. CDR3 length: 15 residues. Trimming left V 6 bases short and J 3 bases short, with 18 bases between. CDR3 sequence reads: CASSYQRETVYEQYF. The CDR3 coding sequence is TGTGCCAGCAGTTACCAAAGAGAGACGGTCTACGAGCAGTACTTC.

This chain joins TRBV5-1 and TRBJ2-1, with no clear D. The CDR3 contains 13 residues. Trimming stripped 1 base from V and 6 bases from J, with 8 bases between. CDR1 SGHRS and CDR2 YFSETQ come from the germline V gene. The CDR3 nucleotides read TGCGCCAGCAGCTTGAAACAGTCCAATGAGCAGTTCTTC. This translates into CASSLKQSNEQFF.